This T cell receptor beta chain was identified during a study of cytomegalovirus exposure and HLA in healthy donors (dated by TCRdb to 2015 to 2018). Concerning the study at large: An earlier analysis of a few hundred of the donors reported around 280 Gb of sequence data and around 120 million unique TCR beta sequences obtained from approximately 180 million T cells. Every repertoire in the discovery cohort had been generated on one and the same sequencing platform. To predict cytomegalovirus infection status, the study brought together high-throughput TCR immunosequencing, statistical association of individual TCRs with disease status, and machine learning. Donor age, sex, ethnicity and CMV serostatus were compiled together with the repertoire data. The number of donors typed differed by locus, with 629-630 for A, B, C, DRB1 and DQB1, over 500 for DQA1, 600 to 610 for DPA1, and around 460 for DPB1. Because of strong linkage in the cohort, a few DR-DQ haplotypes were treated as single units for association and clustering. Along with the approximately 650-subject first cohort, a separate validation cohort of over 90 different subjects was used. In a later analysis, previously published TCR beta repertoires from 600 to 850 donors were re-analyzed and high-resolution HLA genotyping was added so that TCR occurrence patterns could be studied. Roughly 300 gigabases of sequencing data and approximately 80 million unique TCR sequences were included in an early release covering about 600 HLA-typed donors. Rather than drawing on any new phenotypic data, the later analysis identified candidate immune exposures from TCR beta sequences and the way those sequences occurred across donors. HLA typing covered class I and class II loci at four-digit resolution. Genome-wide SNP genotypes for about 60% of the roughly 670 donors were used in a later genetic analysis, which treated that subset as a discovery cohort. Among about 410 genotyped donors of the cohort, an average of approximately 240,000 unique TCR beta nucleotide sequences was sequenced per donor, of which about 18% were non-productive. An earlier analysis of 587 of the donors applied high-throughput TCR beta sequencing to assess whether each TCR beta V gene segment acted as functional or pseudogenic. The study profiled the T cell repertoires of about 720 subjects by immunosequencing and related them to cytomegalovirus serostatus. Of the approximately 400 genotyped donors, approximately 83% fell in the genetic ancestry cluster associated with self-reported Caucasian donors. The study was designed to test whether signatures of past pathogen exposure could be identified by cataloging public T cell receptors.

On the study overall, not on this receptor specifically: When HLA alleles, especially DR and DQ, strongly co-occurred, attributing TCR associations to individual alleles was difficult. The classifier was reported to diagnose cytomegalovirus status with high specificity and sensitivity in both the original and validation cohorts. A later analysis found that most CMV-associated TCR beta chains appeared HLA-restricted, with HLA associations seemingly driven largely by CMV exposure. V-gene and J-gene trimming of TCR beta chains was associated with a missense DCLRE1C variant in a later genetic analysis, and the association was replicated in an independent cohort. Compared with equally common non-associated chains, HLA-associated TCR beta chains in a later analysis were more clonally expanded and had lower generation probabilities. Linkage disequilibrium might explain the correlated functional status among segregating V segments, but an unknown experimental factor could not be ruled out. Several of the top co-occurrence clusters appeared to be linked to parvovirus B19, influenza, CMV and Epstein-Barr virus, according to a later analysis. Immune exposure information for the cohort was limited to CMV serostatus. The study gave a list of around 170 TCR beta chains associated with cytomegalovirus. The authors suggested that the approach could potentially be extended to other disease states and immunological phenotypes. In this cohort, only TCR beta chains were sequenced, and detectable features were limited by the absence of alpha or paired-chain data. In a later analysis, the rate of TCR association differed among HLA loci, with DRB1 alleles having the most associated TCRs and HLA-C alleles having the fewest. In an earlier analysis of 587 of the donors, most TCR beta V segments appeared in productive rearrangements about 87% or about 30% of the time, broadly matching IMGT annotations. Because counts were too low, roughly 18 rarely observed V segments, including chromosome 9 orphons, were left out of the earlier analysis of 500 to 750 of the donors. Most TCR sequences were observed very rarely across donors, whereas some public TCRs were present in many individuals. According to a later genetic analysis, donors in an Asian-associated ancestry cluster had fewer N-insertions in productive TCRs than the roughly 670-donor mean. Roughly uniform sequencing depth across donors was assumed in presence/absence analyses, although this assumption may not hold. The 87-base-pair reads could not distinguish some IMGT-functional V segments, including TRBV6-2 and TRBV6-3, so those segments were excluded. HLA typing was unavailable for some donors at each locus, so association tests used only the typed subset. A further reported finding was that TCR beta sequences accurately predicted the HLA-A and HLA-B alleles for most subjects in the first cohort. In vitro tests confirmed that a few of the cytomegalovirus-associated TCR beta chains recognize cytomegalovirus antigens. The sequencing pipeline was judged likely to have produced a cluster of highly shared sequence variants as a technical artifact. A later analysis associated 16,951 TCR beta sequences with specific HLA alleles at a false discovery rate of 0.05.

Details on this clone: The target of this receptor is not known. The record has no base qualities; no much larger clone is one base away.

Library preparation was by the immunoSEQ multiplex PCR assay. A mixture of 60 forward primers for TCR Vbeta segments and 13 reverse primers for TCR Jbeta segments was used in the multiplex PCR. Amplification of the CDR3 region of rearranged TCR beta genes was performed with a multiplex PCR assay on genomic DNA. On the Illumina HiSeq System, the amplified TCR beta libraries were sequenced as 87-base-pair reads. In the paper's pipeline: A later analysis counted about 82 million unique TCR beta chains across the approximately 700 repertoires, and around 9.9 million of these chains were shared by at least two donors. Raw reads were error-corrected and collapsed into unique sequences with a nearest-neighbor algorithm that merged closely related sequences to remove PCR and sequencing errors. CDR3 sequences were aligned to IMGT reference sequences to assign V, D and J gene segments. For a sequence to be retained, a match of at least six nucleotides was required to both a V gene segment and a J gene segment. Rearrangements were classified as productive when the CDR3 lacked stop codons and remained in frame with V and J, and all other rearrangements were classified as non-productive. Following IMGT convention, CDR3 was defined as the stretch from the second conserved V-encoded cysteine to the conserved J-encoded phenylalanine. In an earlier analysis of approximately 500 of the donors, sequences lacking an unambiguous match to a single V gene segment were excluded. In an earlier analysis of around 590 of the donors, a V segment was called functional when productive rearrangements were above 56.7%, and segregating when the standard deviation between donors exceeded 5%. A statistical classification framework was developed to diagnose cytomegalovirus status using the catalog of TCR beta chain sequences. In a later analysis, TCR nucleotide sequences were compared against IMGT/GENE-DB human TR gene sequences so that V and J genes could be assigned. Using the TCRdist pipeline, a later analysis assigned CDR3 sequences along with most-parsimonious VDJ recombination scenarios. A later analysis defined each TCR beta chain by its CDR3 amino acid sequence plus V-gene family, and excluded reads lacking a unique V-gene family. In a later analysis, approximately 640 highly shared, low-generation-probability nucleotide sequences were removed to address suspected cross-contamination and a sequencing artifact. For each public chain, a later analysis derived a clonal expansion index from normalized ranks of inferred template counts within each repertoire. In a later analysis, generation probabilities were computed with a VDJ recombination model fitted to out-of-frame rearrangements, and the resulting probabilities were checked against IGoR. Hypergeometric tests were used in a later analysis to score TCR-TCR, TCR-HLA and TCR-CMV co-occurrence, with a repertoire-size bias correction applied to the TCR pairs. In a later analysis, false discovery rates were estimated by permuting HLA or CMV assignments 20 times. In a later analysis, co-occurring TCRs were grouped using DBSCAN, with TCRdist sequence similarity added in when clustering inside HLA-allele-positive subsets. For co-occurrence clustering, repertoires with fewer than 30,000 or more than 120,000 public chains were excluded, along with 4 to 6 repertoires with anomalous nucleotide sharing. Entries here come from immuneACCESS through TCRdb and include only in-frame sequences with V and J called. Some clones fail to appear in such tables; in the studies checked, an unresolved V gene covers under half of the shortfall, and the cause of the remainder is unknown. V and J calls and clone size are those listed in that table; D and trimming were worked out from the DNA. This sample has about 180,000 clones in its table, and less than 90% of those were observed once. The ten largest clones capture 1.3% to 1.5% of the sample.

CDR1 is given as SGHTA and CDR2 as FQGNSA, both from the germline V gene. Trimming takes 1 base from V and 0 bases from J, and the germline ends sit 10 bases apart. The CDR3 goes from the cysteine to the phenylalanine over 16 residues. The only DNA kept is the CDR3, 48 bases in frame from the first base. The cohort comprised fewer than 700 healthy bone marrow donors. At the time of sampling, every cohort member was nominally healthy, though immune exposures that went unrecorded were likely present. The donor was CMV seropositive and was included in the group of 289 seropositive cohort members. A peripheral blood sample was provided by each donor, and peripheral blood mononuclear cells were used for TCR beta sequencing. Genomic DNA was extracted from the blood cell samples with the Qiagen DNeasy Blood Extraction Kit.

The chain is assembled from TRBV7-2 and TRBJ2-1, with no confident D gene call. Sequencing was carried out using PBMCs. The clonotype comes from a girl between 10 and 17 years old in good health and CMV-seropositive. The DNA is TGTGCCAGCAGCTTAGAAAGCGTGAGCTCCTACAATGAGCAGTTCTTC. This encodes CASSLESVSSYNEQFF. Reference TRBV7-2 and TRBJ2-1 proteins supply the regions before and after the CDR3; the full variable domain is: GAGVSQSPSNKVTEKGKDVELRCDPISGHTALYWYRQSLGQGLEFLIYFQGNSAPDKSGLPSDRFSAERTGGSVSTLTIQRTQQEDSAVYLCASSLESVSSYNEQFFGPGTRLTVL.